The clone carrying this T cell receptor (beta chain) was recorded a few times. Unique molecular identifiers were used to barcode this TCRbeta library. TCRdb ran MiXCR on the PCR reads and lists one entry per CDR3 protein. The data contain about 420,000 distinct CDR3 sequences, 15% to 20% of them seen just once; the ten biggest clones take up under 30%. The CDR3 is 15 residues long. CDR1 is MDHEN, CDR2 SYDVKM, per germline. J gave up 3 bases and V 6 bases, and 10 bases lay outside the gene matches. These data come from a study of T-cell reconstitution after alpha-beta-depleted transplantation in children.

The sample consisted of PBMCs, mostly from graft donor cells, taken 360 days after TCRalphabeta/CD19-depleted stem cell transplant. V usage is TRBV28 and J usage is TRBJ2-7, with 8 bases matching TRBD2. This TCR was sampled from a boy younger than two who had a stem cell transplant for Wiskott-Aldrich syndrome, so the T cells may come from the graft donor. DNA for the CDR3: TGTGCCAGCAGATCCGAGCGGGGGCCTTTCTACGAGCAGTACTTC. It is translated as CASRSERGPFYEQYF.